This T cell receptor beta chain emerged from a study of T cells in Graves' hyperthyroidism and ophthalmopathy. Study results and caveats: Researchers report that a 13 V-J model separated ophthalmopathy from stable hyperthyroidism. Blood also contained most expanded thyroid clonotypes above 0.001.

TCR beta CDR3 sequences were amplified from RNA transcripts. The TCR CDR3 first-round RT-PCR relied on the HTBI primer set. MiXCR was run by TCRdb on the multiplex PCR reads, yielding one entry per CDR3 protein. Of a few hundred thousand distinct CDR3 sequences detected, around 15% appear once; the ten largest clones hold less than 3.5%. This clonotype was picked up a small number of times. Antigen unknown. A much more abundant neighbour one base away suggests this may be a read error. The CDR3 consists of 16 residues. In germline, CDR1 is DFQATT, CDR2 SNEGSKA (reference sequence). This clonotype was obtained from a woman aged 40 to 55 with Graves' ophthalmopathy. The material sequenced was blood. The chain carries TRBV20-1 and TRBJ2-1; 8 bases are shared with TRBD2. CDR3 region: CSASTHSGSAYNGQFF. The CDR3 DNA reads TGCAGTGCTAGCACACACAGCGGGAGCGCCTACAATGGGCAGTTCTTC.